The next 10 T cell receptor beta chains were all read from a single sample in a study of post-analysis software for immune sequencing data. The study's findings and limits: A few TRBV segments (TRBV5-6, TRBV5-1 and TRBV20-1 among them) occurred more frequently in patients than in controls.

Unique molecular identifiers were carried by the TCR beta cDNA libraries. Each CDR3 protein gets one entry after TCRdb re-called the PCR reads with MiXCR. The sample has roughly 800,000 distinct CDR3 sequences, approximately 50% seen once. These receptors lack a known antigen. The sequenced material came from blood. These receptors all come from a girl between 5 and 17 years old with multiple sclerosis.

This chain links TRBV20-1 with TRBJ2-2; TRBD1 aligns across 11 bases. This CDR3 comprises 17 residues. The junction had 10 bases not matched to a gene; V was cut back by 0 bases and J by 7 bases. Germline loops: CDR1 DFQATT, CDR2 SNEGSKA (reference sequence). CDR3 loop: CSARDPQGQGDIGELFF. The DNA of the CDR3 is TGCAGTGCTAGAGATCCACAGGGACAGGGGGATATCGGGGAGCTGTTTTTT.

The V gene is TRBV7-3, the J gene TRBJ1-2, with D tentatively TRBD1 (5 bases). This CDR3 has 15 residues. Germline values: CDR1 SGHTA, CDR2 FQGTGA. Trimming removed 1 base at V and 4 bases at J, with 13 bases between. The chain's CDR3 is CASSLNPGAAYGYTF. The CDR3, as DNA: TGTGCCAGCAGCTTAAACCCCGGGGCCGCCTATGGCTACACCTTC.

A few counts support this clonotype. The chain uses TRBV20-1 and TRBJ1-2; tentative D call: TRBD1 (5 bases). The CDR3 covers 13 residues. Trimming left V 5 bases short and J 4 bases short, with 14 bases between. CDR1 is DFQATT and CDR2 is SNEGSKA in the germline V gene (reference sequence). The CDR3 loop is CSASVVGGYGYTF. In DNA, the CDR3 is TGCAGTGCTTCAGTGGTTGGGGGCTATGGCTACACCTTC.

The chain combines TRBV28 with TRBJ1-2; 9 bases are shared with TRBD1. Germline loops: CDR1 MDHEN, CDR2 SYDVKM. This CDR3 comprises 15 residues. The ends lost 5 bases at V and 4 bases at J; junction bases unmatched: 8. CDR3 in DNA: TGTGCCAGCAGTATTAGGACAGGGGTCCCCTATGGCTACACCTTC. This translates into CASSIRTGVPYGYTF.

DNA of the CDR3: TGTGCCAGCAGTTTCTCCGCAGGGTACAATGAGCAGTTCTTC. Amino acid sequence: CASSFSAGYNEQFF. V gene TRBV6-5 combines with J gene TRBJ2-1; possible D gene TRBD1, 5 bases. The CDR3 contains 14 residues. Germline V gene sequence: CDR1 MNHEY, CDR2 SVGAGI. The V end lost 4 bases, the J end lost 4 bases, and 11 bases lay between the germline ends.

The rearrangement links TRBV12-3 or TRBV12-4 to TRBJ2-4; 13 bases align to TRBD2. The J call may be incorrect, as the DNA end agrees better with TRBJ2-7. There are 19 residues in the CDR3. Here the CDR3 reads CASSFFGLAGERNPYEQYF. The CDR3 region has the DNA TGTGCCAGCAGTTTCTTCGGACTAGCGGGGGAAAGGAACCCCTACGAGCAGTACTTC.

This clonotype was counted between two and nine times. The gene calls are TRBV12-3 or TRBV12-4 and TRBJ1-2, with TRBD1 identical over 8 bases. J gave up 8 bases and V 1 base, and 9 bases lay outside the gene matches. The CDR3 has 15 residues. The CDR3 coding sequence is TGTGCCAGCAGTTTAGGGCCCCAGGGGGCAAAAGGCTACACCTTC. The encoded protein is CASSLGPQGAKGYTF.

The chain joins TRBV10-3 to TRBJ2-5; D ambiguous. The V and J ends lost 0 bases and 13 bases respectively, with 15 bases between them. Germline V gene sequence: CDR1 ENHRY, CDR2 SYGVKD. The CDR3 covers 13 residues. The CDR3 DNA sequence: TGTGCCATCAGTGAGTCGACCGGACGGTTCGGGTACTTC. Residues: CAISESTGRFGYF.

This clonotype has a single count. The V gene is TRBV6-1, the J gene TRBJ1-4; D unclear. V gave up 4 bases and J gave up 6 bases, with 15 bases separating them. Germline V CDR1 and CDR2: MNHNS, SASEGT. This CDR3 contains 15 residues. The CDR3 sequence is CASSASLQTHEKLFF. The DNA for the CDR3 is TGTGCCAGCAGTGCCTCCCTCCAAACCCATGAAAAACTGTTTTTT.

As for this clonotype: A read error may produce the germline difference seen at one junction end. V and J are TRBV7-9 and TRBJ2-7; 11 nucleotides agree with TRBD2. The J call may be in error: the DNA end matches TRBJ2-5 better. Per germline, CDR1 SEHNR and CDR2 FQNEAQ (reference sequence). The CDR3 runs 16 residues. The CDR3 DNA is TGTACCAGCAGCGGCCGACTAGCGGGACACCCCGAGACCCAGTACTTC. Translation: CTSSGRLAGHPETQYF.